One sample yielded the 3 T cell receptor beta chains listed below, sequenced in a study of blood T cell repertoires in COVID-19. Assay used: immunoSEQ multiplex PCR; TCRdb lists only in-frame clones, some missing. This table holds 300,000 to 400,000 clones, around 87% found once. The sequenced sample consisted of PBMCs or T cells enriched from blood (not recorded which). These receptors were collected from a woman aged 25 to 39 with acute COVID-19.

V is TRBV12-3 or TRBV12-4 and J is TRBJ1-1; D unresolved. Trimming took 6 bases from V and 3 from J, leaving 11 bases between them. The CDR3 spans 13 residues. The CDR3 DNA reads TGTGCCAGCAGGCCAAGGGAGGACACTGAAGCTTTCTTT. Translating gives CASRPREDTEAFF.

The genes are TRBV6-1 and TRBJ2-7, with D unclear. V was shortened by 1 base and J by 3 bases, with 4 bases between the two germline ends. The CDR3 runs to 12 residues. Germline V gives CDR1 MNHNS, CDR2 SASEGT. CDR3 DNA: TGTGCCAGCAGTGAAGTCAGCTACGAGCAGTACTTC. Translated: CASSEVSYEQYF.

The genes are TRBV7-6 and TRBJ1-6; tentatively, D is TRBD1 (5 bases). Germline values: CDR1 SGHVS, CDR2 FNYEAQ. V lost 1 base, J lost 0 bases, and 7 bases lay in between. The CDR3 is made up of 16 amino acids. CDR3 DNA: TGTGCCAGCAGCTTAGGACAGAGCTCCTATAATTCACCCCTCCACTTT. Its protein is CASSLGQSSYNSPLHF.